The 14 T cell receptor beta chains presented below share a single source sample, sequenced in a study of T cells in Graves' hyperthyroidism and ophthalmopathy. Regions amplified from RNA transcripts were the TCR beta CDR3 regions. HTBI primers were used for first-round RT-PCR of the TCR CDR3. TCRdb passed the multiplex PCR reads through MiXCR, listing each CDR3 protein once. The table records roughly 740,000 distinct CDR3 sequences, approximately 16% of them present only once. The sequencing input was blood. The receptors derive from a man younger than 35 with Graves' hyperthyroidism.

The chain has TRBV29-1 and TRBJ1-3; TRBD1 might be the D (5 bases). Germline V lookup: CDR1 SQVTM, CDR2 ANQGSEA. Trimming took 4 bases from V and 1 from J, leaving 11 bases between them. The CDR3 contains 14 residues. The CDR3 region is CSVGGAGSGNTIYF. As DNA, the CDR3 is TGCAGCGTTGGAGGGGCAGGGTCTGGAAACACCATATATTTT.

The V call is TRBV7-8, the J call TRBJ1-4, with 7 bases fitting TRBD1. Germline V gene data show CDR1 as SGHVS and CDR2 as FQNEAQ. CDR3 length equals 19 residues. V was pared by 4 bases and J by 0 bases, with 14 bases of the junction left unmatched. The CDR3 DNA reads TGTGCCAGCAGCTCCTACCGAGGGGGCGCAGGAACAACTAATGAAAAACTGTTTTTT. Its translation: CASSSYRGGAGTTNEKLFF. Full variable domain (missing parts from reference TRBV7-8 and TRBJ1-4): GAGVSQSPRYKVAKRGQDVALRCDPISGHVSLFWYQQALGQGPEFLTYFQNEAQLDKSGLPSDRFFAERPEGSVSTLKIQRTQQEDSAVYLCASSSYRGGAGTTNEKLFFGSGTQLSVL.

The J gene is TRBJ1-1, the V gene TRBV3-1; TRBD1 matches 8 bases. Trimming removed 6 bases from V and 6 bases from J; junction bases left unmatched: 9. The CDR3 has 14 residues. The V gene's germline CDR1 is LGHDT and CDR2 YNNKEL (reference sequence). The CDR3 loop reads CASSPSPGGSEAFF. Here the CDR3 DNA reads TGTGCCAGCAGTCCAAGCCCAGGGGGCTCTGAAGCTTTCTTT.

The sample holds a few counts of this clonotype. The CDR3 DNA reads as TGTGCCAGCAGCCCGTCGACTAGCGGGGGAACCCCGCGGACCTACGAGCAGTACTTC. Its protein is CASSPSTSGGTPRTYEQYF. The chain has TRBV11-2 and TRBJ2-7, with 12 bases lining up with TRBD2. V lost 5 bases, J lost 2 bases, and 16 bases stayed unmatched. This CDR3 is built from 19 residues. Germline CDR1 reads SGHAT; CDR2 reads FQNNGV.

The table lists this clonotype with many counts. V and J are TRBV7-9 and TRBJ2-1; no firm D call. This CDR3 is 13 amino acids long. The V gene's germline CDR1 is SEHNR and CDR2 FQNEAQ (reference sequence). The V gene lost 5 bases and the J gene lost 0 bases, with 5 bases spanning the gap. The CDR3 here is CASSHSSYNEQFF. DNA for the CDR3: TGTGCCAGCAGCCATAGCTCCTACAATGAGCAGTTCTTC.

The V gene is TRBV7-9, the J gene TRBJ2-5; the match to TRBD2 covers 7 bases. With 5 bases clipped from V and 5 bases from J, the junction kept 11 bases outside the gene matches. The germline gives CDR1 SEHNR, CDR2 FQNEAQ (reference sequence). This CDR3 has 15 residues. The CDR3 is CASSHGALLAETQYF. Here the CDR3 DNA reads TGTGCCAGCAGCCATGGCGCTTTACTAGCGGAGACCCAGTACTTC.

This clonotype was counted many times. The CDR3 loop is CASSPGGTGIYEQYF. In nucleotides, the CDR3 is TGTGCCAGCAGCCCAGGGGGGACAGGGATCTACGAGCAGTACTTC. The genes are TRBV3-1 and TRBJ2-7, with 9 positions matching TRBD1. Trimming removed 4 bases from V and 3 bases from J; junction bases left unmatched: 7. Germline V gene data show CDR1 as LGHDT and CDR2 as YNNKEL (reference sequence). This CDR3 has 15 residues.

The chain recombines TRBV9 with TRBJ2-7; possibly TRBD2 for D (6 bases). Trimming removed 4 bases at V and 6 bases at J, with 11 bases between. This CDR3 region has 12 residues. Germline CDR1 and CDR2: SGDLS and YYNGEE. The CDR3 DNA reads as TGTGCCAGCAGCACCACAGCGGGCGAGCAGTACTTC. Translating gives CASSTTAGEQYF.

This clonotype was seen at least ten times. This sequence joins TRBV28 and TRBJ2-1; 9 nucleotides agree with TRBD1. The CDR3 is 15 residues long. CDR1 MDHEN and CDR2 SYDVKM come from the germline V gene. Germline trimming cut 4 bases from V and 4 bases from J; bases unmatched to any gene: 5. The DNA of the CDR3 is TGTGCCAGCAGTTCCGGGACAGGGAGGTACAATGAGCAGTTCTTC. It specifies CASSSGTGRYNEQFF.

The chain employs TRBV12-3 or TRBV12-4 and TRBJ2-1; 16 bases match TRBD2. CDR3 length: 19 amino acids. The junction had 14 bases not matched to a gene; V was cut back by 5 bases and J by 7 bases. CDR3 protein: CASSRPGTSGRAFNNEQFF. The CDR3 DNA sequence: TGTGCCAGCAGTCGACCCGGGACTAGCGGGAGGGCCTTCAATAATGAGCAGTTCTTC.

The chain employs TRBV7-3 and TRBJ2-3; D not certain. CDR1 and CDR2 from the germline V gene are SGHTA and FQGTGA. The CDR3 is 16 amino acids. V was clipped by 5 bases and J by 2 bases, with 17 bases between them. The CDR3 nucleotides read TGTGCCAGCAGCCTTTTCTCAAGCGCGACCACAGATACGCAGTATTTT. Protein: CASSLFSSATTDTQYF.

There are a few counts of this clonotype. The V and J genes are TRBV24-1 and TRBJ2-7; D perhaps matches TRBD2 (6 bases). Per germline, CDR1 KGHDR and CDR2 SFDVKD. Trimming took 3 bases from V and 1 from J, leaving 9 bases between them. The CDR3 has 14 amino acids. The CDR3 is CATSDPRESYEQYF. The CDR3 DNA follows: TGTGCCACCAGTGATCCCCGGGAGTCCTACGAGCAGTACTTC.

This clonotype was seen a handful of times. The chain employs TRBV19 and TRBJ1-1; D not resolved. Trimming pared 2 bases from V and 1 base from J, leaving 5 bases between. CDR1 and CDR2 from the germline V gene are LNHDA and SQIVND (reference sequence). This CDR3 contains 13 residues. CDR3 residues: CASSIPGNTEAFF. CDR3 nucleotides: TGTGCCAGTAGTATACCAGGGAACACTGAAGCTTTCTTT. Full variable domain (missing parts from reference TRBV19 and TRBJ1-1): DGGITQSPKYLFRKEGQNVTLSCEQNLNHDAMYWYRQDPGQGLRLIYYSQIVNDFQKGDIAEGYSVSREKKESFPLTVTSAQKNPTAFYLCASSIPGNTEAFFGQGTRLTVV.

This clonotype was seen ten or more times. The chain recombines TRBV2 with TRBJ2-3; a weak D match, TRBD1 (5 bases). The germline CDR1 and CDR2 sequences are SNHLY and FYNNEI. The CDR3 has 14 amino acids. The ends were cut back, 6 bases at V and 2 bases at J, with 12 bases in the middle. This CDR3 reads CASSPTVTTDTQYF. For the CDR3, the DNA is TGTGCCAGCAGCCCGACAGTGACCACAGATACGCAGTATTTT.